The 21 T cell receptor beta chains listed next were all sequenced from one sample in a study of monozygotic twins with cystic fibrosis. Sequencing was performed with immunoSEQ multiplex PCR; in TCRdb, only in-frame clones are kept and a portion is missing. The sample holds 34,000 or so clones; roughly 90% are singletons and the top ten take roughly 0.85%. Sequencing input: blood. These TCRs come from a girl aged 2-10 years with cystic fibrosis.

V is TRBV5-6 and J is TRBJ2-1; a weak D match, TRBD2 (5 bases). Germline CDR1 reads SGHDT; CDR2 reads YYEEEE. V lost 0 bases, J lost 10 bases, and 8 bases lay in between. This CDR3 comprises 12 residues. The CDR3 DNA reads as TGTGCCAGCAGCTTGGGTCGCGGGGAGCAGTTCTTC. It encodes CASSLGRGEQFF.

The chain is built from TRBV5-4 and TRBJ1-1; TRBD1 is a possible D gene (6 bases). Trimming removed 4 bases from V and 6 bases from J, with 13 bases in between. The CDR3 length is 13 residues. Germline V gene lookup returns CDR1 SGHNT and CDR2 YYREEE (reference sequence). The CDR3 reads CASSSPQGSEAFF. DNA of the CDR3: TGTGCCAGCAGCAGCCCACAGGGTTCTGAAGCTTTCTTT.

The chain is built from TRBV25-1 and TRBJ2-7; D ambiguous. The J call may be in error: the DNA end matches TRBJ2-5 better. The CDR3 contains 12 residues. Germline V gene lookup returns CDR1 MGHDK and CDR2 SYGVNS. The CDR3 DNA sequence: TGTGCCAGCAGTGAATTGGGAGAGACCCAGTACTTC. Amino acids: CASSELGETQYF.

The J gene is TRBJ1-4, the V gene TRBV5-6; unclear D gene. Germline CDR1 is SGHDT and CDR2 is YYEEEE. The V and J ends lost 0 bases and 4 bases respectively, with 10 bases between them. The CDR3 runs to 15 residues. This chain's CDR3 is CASSLGLSLNEKLFF. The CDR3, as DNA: TGTGCCAGCAGCTTGGGTCTCAGCCTTAATGAAAAACTGTTTTTT.

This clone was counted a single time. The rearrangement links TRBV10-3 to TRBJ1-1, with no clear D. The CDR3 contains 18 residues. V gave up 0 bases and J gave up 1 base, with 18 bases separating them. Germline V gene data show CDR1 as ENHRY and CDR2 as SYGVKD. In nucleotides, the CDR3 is TGTGCCATCAGTGAGTCGAGTCTTCTGCGCAGCGAGAACACTGAAGCTTTCTTT. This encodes CAISESSLLRSENTEAFF.

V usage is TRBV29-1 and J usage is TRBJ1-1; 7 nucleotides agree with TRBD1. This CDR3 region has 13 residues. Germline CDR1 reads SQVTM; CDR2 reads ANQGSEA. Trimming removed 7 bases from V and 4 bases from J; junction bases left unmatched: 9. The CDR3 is CSALGQLGTEAFF. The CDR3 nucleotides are TGCAGCGCTCTGGGACAGTTGGGCACTGAAGCTTTCTTT.

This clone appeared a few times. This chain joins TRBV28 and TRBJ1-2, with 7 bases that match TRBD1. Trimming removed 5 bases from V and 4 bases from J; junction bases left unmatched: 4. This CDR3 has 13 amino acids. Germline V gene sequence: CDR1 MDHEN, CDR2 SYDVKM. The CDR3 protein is CASSRDSVYGYTF. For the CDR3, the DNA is TGTGCCAGCAGTCGGGACAGCGTCTATGGCTACACCTTC.

The CDR3 sequence is CASSEGNQPQHF. DNA of the CDR3: TGTGCCAGCAGTGAAGGCAATCAGCCCCAGCATTTT. The chain couples TRBV2 to TRBJ1-5; D gene ambiguous. This CDR3 is 12 amino acids long. Trimming shortened V by 1 base and J by 2 bases, and 0 bases separated the two germline ends. CDR1 and CDR2 from the germline V gene are SNHLY and FYNNEI. The whole variable domain, remainder taken from reference TRBV2 and TRBJ1-5, is EPEVTQTPSHQVTQMGQEVILRCVPISNHLYFYWYRQILGQKVEFLVSFYNNEISEKSEIFDDQFSVERPDGSNFTLKIRSTKLEDSAMYFCASSEGNQPQHFGDGTRLSIL.

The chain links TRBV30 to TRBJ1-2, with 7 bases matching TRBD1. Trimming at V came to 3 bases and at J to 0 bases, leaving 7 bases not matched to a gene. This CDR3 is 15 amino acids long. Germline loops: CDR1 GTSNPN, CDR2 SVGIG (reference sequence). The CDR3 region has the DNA TGTGCCTGGAGAACCTACAGGGGCTCTAACTATGGCTACACCTTC. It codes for CAWRTYRGSNYGYTF.

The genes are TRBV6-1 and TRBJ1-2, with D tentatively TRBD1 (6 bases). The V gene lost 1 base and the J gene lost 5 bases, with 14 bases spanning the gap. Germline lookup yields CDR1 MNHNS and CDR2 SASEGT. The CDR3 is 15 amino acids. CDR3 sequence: CASSEEGGSVYGYTF. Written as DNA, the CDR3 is TGTGCCAGCAGTGAAGAGGGGGGTTCGGTGTATGGCTACACCTTC.

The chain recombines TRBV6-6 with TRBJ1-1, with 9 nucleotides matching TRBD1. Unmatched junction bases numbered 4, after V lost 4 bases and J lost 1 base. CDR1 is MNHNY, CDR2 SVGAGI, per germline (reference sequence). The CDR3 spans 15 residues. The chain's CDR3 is CASSLYRGQNTEAFF. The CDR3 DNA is TGTGCCAGCAGTTTATACAGGGGGCAGAACACTGAAGCTTTCTTT.

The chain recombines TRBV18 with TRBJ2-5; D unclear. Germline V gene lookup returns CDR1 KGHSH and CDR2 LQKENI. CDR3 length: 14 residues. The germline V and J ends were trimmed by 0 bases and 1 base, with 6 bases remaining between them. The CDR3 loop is CASSPPGSQETQYF. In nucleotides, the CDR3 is TGTGCCAGCTCACCACCTGGCAGCCAAGAGACCCAGTACTTC. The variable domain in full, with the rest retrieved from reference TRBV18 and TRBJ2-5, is NAGVMQNPRHLVRRRGQEARLRCSPMKGHSHVYWYRQLPEEGLKFMVYLQKENIIDESGMPKERFSAEFPKEGPSILRIQQVVRGDSAAYFCASSPPGSQETQYFGPGTRLLVL.

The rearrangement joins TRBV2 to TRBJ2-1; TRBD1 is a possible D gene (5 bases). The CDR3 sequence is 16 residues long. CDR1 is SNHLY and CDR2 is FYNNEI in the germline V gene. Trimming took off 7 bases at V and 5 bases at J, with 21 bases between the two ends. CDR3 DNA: TGTGCCAGCATTGGGGAAGGGGCAGGGCCACACAATGAGCAGTTCTTC. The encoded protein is CASIGEGAGPHNEQFF.

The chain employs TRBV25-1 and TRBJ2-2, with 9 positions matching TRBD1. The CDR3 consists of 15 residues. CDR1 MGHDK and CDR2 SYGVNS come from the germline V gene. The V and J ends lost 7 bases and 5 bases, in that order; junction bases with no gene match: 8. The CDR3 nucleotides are TGTGCCAGCACCCCACCCGGGACAGGGACCGGGGAGCTGTTTTTT. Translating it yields CASTPPGTGTGELFF.

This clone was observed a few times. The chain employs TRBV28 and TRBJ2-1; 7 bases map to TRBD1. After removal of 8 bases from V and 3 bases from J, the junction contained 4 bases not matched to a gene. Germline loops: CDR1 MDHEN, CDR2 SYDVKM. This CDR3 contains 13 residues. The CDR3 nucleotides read TGTGCCAGCGGGACAGAACGCTACAATGAGCAGTTCTTC. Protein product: CASGTERYNEQFF.

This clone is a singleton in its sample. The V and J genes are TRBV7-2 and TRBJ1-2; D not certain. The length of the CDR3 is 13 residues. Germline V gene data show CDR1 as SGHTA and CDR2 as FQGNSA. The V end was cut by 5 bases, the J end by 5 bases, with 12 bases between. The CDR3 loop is CASSLDGKYGYTF. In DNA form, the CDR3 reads TGTGCCAGCAGCCTGGACGGCAAATATGGCTACACCTTC.

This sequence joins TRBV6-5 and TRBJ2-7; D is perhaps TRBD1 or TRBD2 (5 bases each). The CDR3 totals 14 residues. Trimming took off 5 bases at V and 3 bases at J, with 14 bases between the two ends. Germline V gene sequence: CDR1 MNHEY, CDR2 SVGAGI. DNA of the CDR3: TGTGCCAGCAGTACCTGGGACGGAGTCTACGAGCAGTACTTC. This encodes CASSTWDGVYEQYF.

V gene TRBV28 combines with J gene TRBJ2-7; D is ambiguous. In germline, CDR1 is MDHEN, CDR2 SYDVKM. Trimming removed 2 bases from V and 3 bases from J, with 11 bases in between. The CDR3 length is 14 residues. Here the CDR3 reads CASSLDPGNYEQYF. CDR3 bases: TGTGCCAGCAGTTTAGACCCGGGCAACTACGAGCAGTACTTC.

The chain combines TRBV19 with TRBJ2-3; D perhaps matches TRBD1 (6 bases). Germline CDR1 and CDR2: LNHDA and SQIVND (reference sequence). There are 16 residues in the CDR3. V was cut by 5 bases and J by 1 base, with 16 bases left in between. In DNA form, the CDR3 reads TGTGCCAGTAGTTCAGTAGACAGGACCGGCACAGATACGCAGTATTTT. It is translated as CASSSVDRTGTDTQYF.

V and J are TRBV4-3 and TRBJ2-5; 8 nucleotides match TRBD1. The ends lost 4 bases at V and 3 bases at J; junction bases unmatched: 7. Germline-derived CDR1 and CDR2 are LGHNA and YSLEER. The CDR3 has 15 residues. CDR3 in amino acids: CASSLTGGNEETQYF. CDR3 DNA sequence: TGCGCCAGCAGCCTCACAGGGGGAAATGAAGAGACCCAGTACTTC.

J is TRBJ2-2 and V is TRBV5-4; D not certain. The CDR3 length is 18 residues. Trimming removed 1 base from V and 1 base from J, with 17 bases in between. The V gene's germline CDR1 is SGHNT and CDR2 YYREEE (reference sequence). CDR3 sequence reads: CASSLRRGQVLNTGELFF. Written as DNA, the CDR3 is TGTGCCAGCAGCTTGAGACGCGGTCAGGTACTGAACACCGGGGAGCTGTTTTTT.